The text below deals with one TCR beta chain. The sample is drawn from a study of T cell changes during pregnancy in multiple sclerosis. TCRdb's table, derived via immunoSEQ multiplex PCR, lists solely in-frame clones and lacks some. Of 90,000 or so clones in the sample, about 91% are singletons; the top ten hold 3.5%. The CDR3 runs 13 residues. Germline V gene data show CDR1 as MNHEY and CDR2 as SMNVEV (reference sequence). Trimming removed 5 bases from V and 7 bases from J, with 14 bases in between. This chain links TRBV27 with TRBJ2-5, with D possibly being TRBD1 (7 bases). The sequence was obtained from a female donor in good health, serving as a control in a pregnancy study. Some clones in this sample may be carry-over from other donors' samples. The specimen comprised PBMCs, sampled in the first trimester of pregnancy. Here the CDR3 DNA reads TGTGCCAGCAGTAAAAGGGGGCGGGGGACCCAGTACTTC. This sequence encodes CASSKRGRGTQYF.